This is a list of T cell receptor beta chains from one sample in a study of PD-1 blockade in classical Hodgkin lymphoma. Data came from immunoSEQ multiplex PCR; TCRdb stores just in-frame clones and leaves some out. The profile shows some 30,000 clones, around 80% of them singletons. Sequenced material: CD4+ T cells from blood, taken before the fourth cycle of nivolumab. These receptors came from a human donor with classical Hodgkin lymphoma. The CDR3 runs from the conserved cysteine through the conserved F or W. The D gene is left open where the match is weak. Expanded clones get a size class; other rows say once, few or many, or leave the size out.

v_call: TRBV19; j_call: TRBJ1-5; clone_size: -; d_call: TRBD1; cdr3_aa: CASSILAGGLPNQPQHF; cdr3_nt: TGTGCCAGTAGTATTTTGGCAGGGGGCCTTCCTAATCAGCCCCAGCATTTT
v_call: TRBV27; j_call: TRBJ1-5; clone_size: -; d_call: TRBD1; cdr3_aa: CASRGQGFNQPQHF; cdr3_nt: TGTGCCAGCAGGGGACAGGGATTCAATCAGCCCCAGCATTTT
v_call: TRBV5-1; j_call: TRBJ2-4; clone_size: few; d_call: -; cdr3_aa: CASSSTAADIQYF; cdr3_nt: TGCGCCAGCAGCTCGACAGCGGCGGACATTCAGTACTTC
v_call: TRBV7-9; j_call: TRBJ2-2; clone_size: -; d_call: TRBD2; cdr3_aa: CASSRRRGDTGELFF; cdr3_nt: TGTGCCAGCAGCCGGCGGCGGGGGGACACCGGGGAGCTGTTTTTT
v_call: TRBV7-2; j_call: TRBJ1-5; clone_size: few; d_call: -; cdr3_aa: CASSARGHNQPQHF; cdr3_nt: TGTGCCAGCAGTGCCCGGGGTCACAATCAGCCCCAGCATTTT
v_call: TRBV10-2; j_call: TRBJ2-7; clone_size: -; d_call: -; cdr3_aa: CASRGTTQEGYF; cdr3_nt: TGCGCCAGCAGAGGGACAACCCAAGAGGGGTACTTC
v_call: TRBV14; j_call: TRBJ1-2; clone_size: -; d_call: -; cdr3_aa: CASSQDLGQRHGYTF; cdr3_nt: TGTGCCAGCAGCCAAGATCTCGGGCAGAGACATGGCTACACCTTC
v_call: TRBV7-3; j_call: TRBJ1-1; clone_size: -; d_call: -; cdr3_aa: CASSLNGEGEAFF; cdr3_nt: TGTGCCAGCAGCTTAAACGGCGAAGGTGAAGCTTTCTTT
v_call: TRBV7-9; j_call: TRBJ2-7; clone_size: -; d_call: -; cdr3_aa: CASSLDTDEYF; cdr3_nt: TGTGCCAGCAGCTTGGACACCGATGAGTACTTC
v_call: TRBV18; j_call: TRBJ1-2; clone_size: few; d_call: -; cdr3_aa: CASSPGTEYHGYTF; cdr3_nt: TGTGCCAGCTCACCCGGGACGGAATATCATGGCTACACCTTC
v_call: TRBV4-2; j_call: TRBJ2-1; clone_size: -; d_call: -; cdr3_aa: CASSHTRDPSYNEQFF; cdr3_nt: TGTGCCAGCAGCCATACAAGGGACCCATCCTACAATGAGCAGTTCTTC
v_call: TRBV18; j_call: TRBJ1-5; clone_size: -; d_call: -; cdr3_aa: CASSGTRLNSNQPQHF; cdr3_nt: TGTGCCAGCTCGGGGACACGATTAAATAGCAATCAGCCCCAGCATTTT
v_call: TRBV30; j_call: TRBJ2-3; clone_size: -; d_call: -; cdr3_aa: CASAVGVDTDTQYF; cdr3_nt: TGTGCCTCAGCTGTAGGGGTTGACACAGATACGCAGTATTTT
v_call: TRBV30; j_call: TRBJ1-4; clone_size: -; d_call: -; cdr3_aa: CAWTGQWGEKLFF; cdr3_nt: TGTGCCTGGACGGGTCAGTGGGGTGAAAAACTGTTTTTT
v_call: TRBV9; j_call: TRBJ2-5; clone_size: -; d_call: TRBD2; cdr3_aa: CASSVGGGIIETQYF; cdr3_nt: TGTGCCAGCAGCGTAGGCGGGGGGATAATAGAGACCCAGTACTTC
v_call: TRBV29-1; j_call: TRBJ2-5; clone_size: -; d_call: -; cdr3_aa: CSVVGRGGAETQYF; cdr3_nt: TGCAGCGTTGTCGGCAGGGGCGGTGCAGAGACTCAGTACTTC
v_call: TRBV6-5; j_call: TRBJ1-2; clone_size: once; d_call: -; cdr3_aa: CASSYVIRGGGYTF; cdr3_nt: TGTGCCAGCAGTTACGTTATAAGGGGTGGTGGCTACACCTTC
v_call: TRBV9; j_call: TRBJ1-2; clone_size: -; d_call: TRBD1; cdr3_aa: CASSVDTGGYGYTF; cdr3_nt: TGTGCCAGCAGCGTAGACACAGGGGGCTATGGCTACACCTTC
v_call: TRBV7-9; j_call: TRBJ2-3; clone_size: -; d_call: TRBD1; cdr3_aa: CASSLVLFGTGLTDTQYF; cdr3_nt: TGTGCCAGCAGCTTAGTTTTATTCGGGACAGGGCTCACAGATACGCAGTATTTT
v_call: TRBV2; j_call: TRBJ1-6; clone_size: -; d_call: -; cdr3_aa: CAILAGFNSPLHF; cdr3_nt: TGTGCCATCCTCGCGGGGTTTAATTCACCCCTCCACTTT
v_call: TRBV19; j_call: TRBJ1-5; clone_size: -; d_call: TRBD1; cdr3_aa: CASSIGTGGNQPQHF; cdr3_nt: TGTGCCAGTAGTATCGGGACAGGCGGCAATCAGCCCCAGCATTTT
v_call: TRBV7-2; j_call: TRBJ1-1; clone_size: -; d_call: -; cdr3_aa: CASSLTEATEAFF; cdr3_nt: TGTGCCAGCAGCCTAACGGAGGCCACTGAAGCTTTCTTT
v_call: TRBV10-3; j_call: TRBJ2-4; clone_size: -; d_call: -; cdr3_aa: CAISESVLRADGSKNIQYF; cdr3_nt: TGTGCCATCAGTGAGTCGGTTTTGAGGGCAGATGGGTCCAAAAACATTCAGTACTTC
v_call: TRBV28; j_call: TRBJ1-5; clone_size: -; d_call: -; cdr3_aa: CASSLSDRFQPQHF; cdr3_nt: TGTGCCAGCAGTTTATCGGACAGATTTCAGCCCCAGCATTTT
v_call: TRBV19; j_call: TRBJ2-2; clone_size: -; d_call: TRBD1; cdr3_aa: CASSTGQGAGELFF; cdr3_nt: TGTGCCAGTAGTACGGGACAGGGCGCCGGGGAGCTGTTTTTT
v_call: TRBV7-9; j_call: TRBJ1-1; clone_size: -; d_call: -; cdr3_aa: CASSLRVDTNTEAFF; cdr3_nt: TGTGCCAGCAGCTTAAGGGTGGACACAAACACTGAAGCTTTCTTT
v_call: TRBV5-1; j_call: TRBJ2-7; clone_size: few; d_call: TRBD1; cdr3_aa: CASSPEGRGFDEQYF; cdr3_nt: TGCGCCAGCAGCCCCGAGGGCAGGGGGTTCGACGAGCAGTACTTC
v_call: TRBV27; j_call: TRBJ2-3; clone_size: -; d_call: TRBD2; cdr3_aa: CASSHERGPTDTQYF; cdr3_nt: TGTGCCAGTTCCCACGAGCGGGGCCCCACAGATACGCAGTATTTT
v_call: TRBV6-5; j_call: TRBJ1-5; clone_size: -; d_call: -; cdr3_aa: CASSLRGGRSQPQHF; cdr3_nt: TGTGCCAGCAGCCTAAGGGGGGGACGGTCTCAGCCCCAGCATTTT
v_call: TRBV7-9; j_call: TRBJ2-2; clone_size: -; d_call: TRBD1; cdr3_aa: CASSPWTGDTGELFF; cdr3_nt: TGTGCCAGCAGCCCGTGGACAGGTGACACCGGGGAGCTGTTTTTT
v_call: TRBV6-4; j_call: TRBJ2-3; clone_size: -; d_call: -; cdr3_aa: CASRQEHLHGRTFTDTQYF; cdr3_nt: TGTGCCAGCAGACAGGAACACCTTCACGGCCGCACCTTCACAGATACGCAGTATTTT
v_call: TRBV5-1; j_call: TRBJ2-5; clone_size: -; d_call: -; cdr3_aa: CASSLAQGPSTQYF; cdr3_nt: TGCGCCAGCAGCTTGGCGCAGGGGCCTTCGACCCAGTACTTC